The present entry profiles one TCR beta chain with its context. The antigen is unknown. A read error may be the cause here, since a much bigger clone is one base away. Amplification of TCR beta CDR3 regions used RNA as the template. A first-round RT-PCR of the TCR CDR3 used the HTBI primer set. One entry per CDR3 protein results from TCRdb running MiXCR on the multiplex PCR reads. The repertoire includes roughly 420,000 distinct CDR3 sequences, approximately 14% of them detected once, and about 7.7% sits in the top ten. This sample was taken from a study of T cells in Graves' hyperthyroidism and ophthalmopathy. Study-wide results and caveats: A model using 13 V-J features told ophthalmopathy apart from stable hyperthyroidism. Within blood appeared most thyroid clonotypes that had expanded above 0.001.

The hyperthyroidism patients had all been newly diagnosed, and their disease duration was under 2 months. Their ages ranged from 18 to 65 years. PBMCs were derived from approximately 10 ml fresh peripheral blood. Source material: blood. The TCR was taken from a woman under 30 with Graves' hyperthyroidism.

CDR3 DNA sequence: TGCGCCAGCAGCCCTACTAGCGGGATGGGCAATGAGCAGTTCTTC. This encodes CASSPTSGMGNEQFF. This chain joins TRBV5-1 and TRBJ2-1; 10 bases align to TRBD2. The V segment lost 4 bases and the J segment 6 bases; nucleotides outside the gene matches: 7. Germline CDR1 and CDR2: SGHRS and YFSETQ. This CDR3 region has 15 residues.